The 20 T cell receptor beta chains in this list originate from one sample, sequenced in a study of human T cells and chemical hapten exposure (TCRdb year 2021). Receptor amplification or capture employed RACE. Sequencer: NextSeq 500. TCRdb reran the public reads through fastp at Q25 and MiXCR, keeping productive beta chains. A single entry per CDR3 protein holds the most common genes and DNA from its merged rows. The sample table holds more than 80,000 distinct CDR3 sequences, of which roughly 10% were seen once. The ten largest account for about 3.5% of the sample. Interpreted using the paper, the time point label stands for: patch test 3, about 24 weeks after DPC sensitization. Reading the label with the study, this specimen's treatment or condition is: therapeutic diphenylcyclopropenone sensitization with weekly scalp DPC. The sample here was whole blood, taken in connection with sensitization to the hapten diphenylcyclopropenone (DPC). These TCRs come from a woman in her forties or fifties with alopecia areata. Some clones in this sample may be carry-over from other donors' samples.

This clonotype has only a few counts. CDR3 DNA sequence: TGCAGTGCTAGCCGCAGGCCCCTCAATGAGCAGTTCTTC. It specifies CSASRRPLNEQFF. The chain is built from TRBV20-1 and TRBJ2-1; D is undetermined. In germline, CDR1 is DFQATT, CDR2 SNEGSKA (reference sequence). The CDR3 loop spans 13 amino acids. Trimming removed 3 bases at V and 6 bases at J, with 12 bases between.

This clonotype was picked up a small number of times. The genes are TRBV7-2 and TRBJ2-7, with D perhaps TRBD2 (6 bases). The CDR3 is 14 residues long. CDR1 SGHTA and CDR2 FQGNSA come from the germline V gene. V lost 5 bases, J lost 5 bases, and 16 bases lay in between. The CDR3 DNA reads TGTGCCAGCAGCCCACGGAGGGTCAGGGACGAGCAGTACTTC. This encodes CASSPRRVRDEQYF.

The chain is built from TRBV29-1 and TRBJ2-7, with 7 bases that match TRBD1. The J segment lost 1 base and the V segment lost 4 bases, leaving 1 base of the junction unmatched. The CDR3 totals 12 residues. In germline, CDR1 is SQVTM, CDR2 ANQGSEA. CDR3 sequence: CSVGGQSYEQYF. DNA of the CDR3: TGCAGCGTTGGGGGACAGTCCTACGAGCAGTACTTC.

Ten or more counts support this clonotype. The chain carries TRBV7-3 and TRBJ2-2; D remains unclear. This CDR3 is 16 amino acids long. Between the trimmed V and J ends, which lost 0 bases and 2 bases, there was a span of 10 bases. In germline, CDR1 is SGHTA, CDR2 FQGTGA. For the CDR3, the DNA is TGTGCCAGCAGCTTAACGGAGTTAAGAAACACCGGGGAGCTGTTTTTT. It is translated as CASSLTELRNTGELFF.

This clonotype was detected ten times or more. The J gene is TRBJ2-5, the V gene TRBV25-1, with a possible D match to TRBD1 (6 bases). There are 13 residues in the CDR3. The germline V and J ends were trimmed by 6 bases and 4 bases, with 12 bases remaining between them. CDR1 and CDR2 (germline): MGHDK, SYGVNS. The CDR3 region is CASSRQVGETQYF. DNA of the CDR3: TGTGCCAGCAGCAGACAGGTTGGAGAGACCCAGTACTTC.

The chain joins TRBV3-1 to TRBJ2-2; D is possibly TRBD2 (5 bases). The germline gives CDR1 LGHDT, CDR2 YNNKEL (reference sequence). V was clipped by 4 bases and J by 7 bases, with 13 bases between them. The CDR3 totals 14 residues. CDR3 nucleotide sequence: TGTGCCAGCAGCCGGACTCAAACTAGCGGGGAGCTGTTTTTT. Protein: CASSRTQTSGELFF.

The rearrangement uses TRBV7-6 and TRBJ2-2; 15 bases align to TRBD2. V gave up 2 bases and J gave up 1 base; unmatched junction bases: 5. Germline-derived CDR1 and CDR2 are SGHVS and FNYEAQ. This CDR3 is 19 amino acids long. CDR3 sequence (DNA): TGTGCCAGCAGCTTAACCGGGACTAGCGGGAGGAGGAACACCGGGGAGCTGTTTTTT. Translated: CASSLTGTSGRRNTGELFF.

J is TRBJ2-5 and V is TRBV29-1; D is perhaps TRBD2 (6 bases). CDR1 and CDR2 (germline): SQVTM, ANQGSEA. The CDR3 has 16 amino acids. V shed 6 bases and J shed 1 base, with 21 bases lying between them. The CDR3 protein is CSVPSTRGGVQETQYF. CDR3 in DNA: TGCAGCGTCCCCTCGACCCGGGGCGGGGTCCAAGAGACCCAGTACTTC. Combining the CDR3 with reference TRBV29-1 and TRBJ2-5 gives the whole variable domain SAVISQKPSRDICQRGTSLTIQCQVDSQVTMMFWYRQQPGQSLTLIATANQGSEATYESGFVIDKFPISRPNLTFSTLTVSNMSPEDSSIYLCSVPSTRGGVQETQYFGPGTRLLVL.

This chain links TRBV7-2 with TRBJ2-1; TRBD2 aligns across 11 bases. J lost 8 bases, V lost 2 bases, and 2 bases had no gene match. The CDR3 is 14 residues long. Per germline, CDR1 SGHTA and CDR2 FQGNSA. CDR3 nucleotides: TGTGCCAGCAGCTTAACTAGCGGGAGCTATGAGCAGTTCTTC. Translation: CASSLTSGSYEQFF.

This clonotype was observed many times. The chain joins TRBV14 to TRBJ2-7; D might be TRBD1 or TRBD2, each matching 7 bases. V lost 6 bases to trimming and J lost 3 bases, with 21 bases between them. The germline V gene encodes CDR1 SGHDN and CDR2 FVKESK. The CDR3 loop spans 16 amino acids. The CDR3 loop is CASSPAGDSVFYEQYF. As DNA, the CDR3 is TGTGCCAGCAGTCCTGCGGGGGACAGCGTCTTCTACGAGCAGTACTTC.

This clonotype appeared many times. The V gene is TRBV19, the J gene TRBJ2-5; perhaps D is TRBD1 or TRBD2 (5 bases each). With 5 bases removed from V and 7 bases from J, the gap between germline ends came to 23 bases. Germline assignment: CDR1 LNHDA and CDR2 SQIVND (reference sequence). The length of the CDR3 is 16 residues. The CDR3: CASSYLREPTGRTQYF. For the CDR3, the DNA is TGTGCCAGTAGTTACCTCAGGGAGCCGACGGGGAGGACCCAGTACTTC. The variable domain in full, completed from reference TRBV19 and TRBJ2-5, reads DGGITQSPKYLFRKEGQNVTLSCEQNLNHDAMYWYRQDPGQGLRLIYYSQIVNDFQKGDIAEGYSVSREKKESFPLTVTSAQKNPTAFYLCASSYLREPTGRTQYFGPGTRLLVL.

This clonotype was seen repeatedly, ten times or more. This CDR3 reads CASGSGDRGDIQYF. CDR3 in DNA: TGTGCCAGCGGGTCCGGGGACAGAGGAGACATTCAGTACTTC. The rearrangement uses TRBV28 and TRBJ2-4, with 7 nucleotides matching TRBD1. Germline CDR1 reads MDHEN; CDR2 reads SYDVKM. Trimming removed 8 bases from V and 8 bases from J; junction bases left unmatched: 12. This CDR3 has 14 residues.

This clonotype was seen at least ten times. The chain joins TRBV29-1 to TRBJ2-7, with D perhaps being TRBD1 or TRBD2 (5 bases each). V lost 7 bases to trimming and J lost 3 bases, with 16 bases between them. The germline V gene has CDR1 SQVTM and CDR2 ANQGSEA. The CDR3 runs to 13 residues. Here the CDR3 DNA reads TGCAGCGCTGGGGCGGGTGGGGACTACGAGCAGTACTTC. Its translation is CSAGAGGDYEQYF.

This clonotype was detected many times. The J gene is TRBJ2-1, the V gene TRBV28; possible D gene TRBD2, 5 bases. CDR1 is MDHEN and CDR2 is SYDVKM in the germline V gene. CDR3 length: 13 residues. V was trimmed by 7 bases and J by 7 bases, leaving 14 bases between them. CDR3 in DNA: TGTGCCAGCATCGCCGGGATCCCAAATGAGCAGTTCTTC. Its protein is CASIAGIPNEQFF.

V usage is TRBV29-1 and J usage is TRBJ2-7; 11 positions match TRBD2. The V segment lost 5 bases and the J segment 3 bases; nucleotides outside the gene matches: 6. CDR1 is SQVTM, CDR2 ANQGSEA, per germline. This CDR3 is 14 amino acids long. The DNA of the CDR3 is TGCAGCGTTCGGGCCGGGACTAGCGGCTACGAGCAGTACTTC. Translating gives CSVRAGTSGYEQYF.

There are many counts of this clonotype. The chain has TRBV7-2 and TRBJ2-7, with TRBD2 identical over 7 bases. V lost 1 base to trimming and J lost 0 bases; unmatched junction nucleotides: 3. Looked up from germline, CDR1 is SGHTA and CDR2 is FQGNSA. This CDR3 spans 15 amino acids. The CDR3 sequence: CASSLGGGSSYEQYF. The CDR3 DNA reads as TGTGCCAGCAGCTTAGGGGGCGGGAGCTCCTACGAGCAGTACTTC.

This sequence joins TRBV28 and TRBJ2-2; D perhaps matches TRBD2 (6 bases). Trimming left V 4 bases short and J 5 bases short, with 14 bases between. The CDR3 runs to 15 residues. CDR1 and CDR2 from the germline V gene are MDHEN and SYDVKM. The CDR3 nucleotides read TGTGCCAGCAGTTCCGGGACTCCGAGGACCGGGGAGCTGTTTTTT. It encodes CASSSGTPRTGELFF.

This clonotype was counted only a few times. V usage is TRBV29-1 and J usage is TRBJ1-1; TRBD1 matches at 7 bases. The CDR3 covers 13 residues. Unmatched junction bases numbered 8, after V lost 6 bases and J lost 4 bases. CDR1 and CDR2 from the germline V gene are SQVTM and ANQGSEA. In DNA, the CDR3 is TGCAGCGTCGGGGCTTCAGGGGGCACTGAAGCTTTCTTT. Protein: CSVGASGGTEAFF.

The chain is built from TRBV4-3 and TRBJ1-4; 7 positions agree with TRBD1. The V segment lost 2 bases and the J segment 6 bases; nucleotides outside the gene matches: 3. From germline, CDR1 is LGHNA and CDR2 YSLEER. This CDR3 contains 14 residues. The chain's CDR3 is CASSQSGGYEKLFF. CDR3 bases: TGCGCCAGCAGCCAATCAGGGGGATATGAAAAACTGTTTTTT.

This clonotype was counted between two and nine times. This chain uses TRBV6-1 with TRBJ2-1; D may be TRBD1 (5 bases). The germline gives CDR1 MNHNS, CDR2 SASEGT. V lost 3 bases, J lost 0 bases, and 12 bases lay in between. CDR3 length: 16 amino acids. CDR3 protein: CASSDGAVSSYNEQFF. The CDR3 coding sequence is TGTGCCAGCAGTGATGGGGCAGTGAGCTCCTACAATGAGCAGTTCTTC.